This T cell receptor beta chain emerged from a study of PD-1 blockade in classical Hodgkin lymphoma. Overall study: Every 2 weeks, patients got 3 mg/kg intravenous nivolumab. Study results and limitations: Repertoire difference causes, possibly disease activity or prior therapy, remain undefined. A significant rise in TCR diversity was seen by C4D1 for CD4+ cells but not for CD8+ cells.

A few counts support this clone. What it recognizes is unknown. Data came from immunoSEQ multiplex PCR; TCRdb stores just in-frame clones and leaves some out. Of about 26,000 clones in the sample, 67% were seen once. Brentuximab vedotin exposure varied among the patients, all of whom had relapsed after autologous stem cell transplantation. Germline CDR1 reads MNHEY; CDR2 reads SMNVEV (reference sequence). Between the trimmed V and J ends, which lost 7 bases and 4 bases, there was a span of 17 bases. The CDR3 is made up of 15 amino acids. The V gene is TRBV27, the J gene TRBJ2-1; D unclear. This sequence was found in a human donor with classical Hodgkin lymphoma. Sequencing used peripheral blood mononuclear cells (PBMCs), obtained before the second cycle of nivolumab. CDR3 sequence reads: CASTTQGRPYNEQFF. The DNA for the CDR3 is TGTGCCAGCACCACCCAAGGCAGGCCGTACAATGAGCAGTTCTTC.